The 30 T cell receptor beta chains given below trace back to one sample, sequenced in a study of T cell responses to AZD1222 COVID-19 vaccine. TCRdb's copy holds only in-frame clones and misses some; the assay was immunoSEQ multiplex PCR. The sample lists approximately 180,000 clones; about nine tenths were seen once. The sample in question was peripheral blood, obtained on day 0 of AZD1222 vaccination. The source of these receptors is an adult in good health.

This clone was counted only a few times. Other DNA sequences in the sample encode the same CDR3. V is TRBV19 and J is TRBJ2-7; the match to TRBD1 covers 9 bases. Unmatched junction bases numbered 3, after V lost 6 bases and J lost 0 bases. Looked up from germline, CDR1 is LNHDA and CDR2 is SQIVND (reference sequence). The CDR3 loop spans 14 amino acids. As DNA, the CDR3 is TGTGCCAGTAGCGGGACAGGGAGCTCCTACGAGCAGTACTTC. Translation gives CASSGTGSSYEQYF.

The CDR3: CASSPGQNNQPQHF. For the CDR3, the DNA is TGTGCCAGCTCACCGGGACAGAACAATCAGCCCCAGCATTTT. J is TRBJ1-5 and V is TRBV18; 7 bases fit TRBD1. J was trimmed by 3 bases and V by 3 bases; bases with no gene match: 2. The CDR3 is made up of 14 amino acids. Germline loops: CDR1 KGHSH, CDR2 LQKENI.

The J gene is TRBJ2-7, the V gene TRBV12-3 or TRBV12-4; 10 positions match TRBD1. V was pared by 5 bases and J by 6 bases, with 4 bases of the junction left unmatched. The CDR3 runs to 13 residues. CDR3 loop: CASSDWTGGEQYF. In nucleotides, the CDR3 is TGTGCCAGCAGTGATTGGACAGGGGGCGAGCAGTACTTC.

The chain recombines TRBV19 with TRBJ2-2; 7 bases agree with TRBD2. This CDR3 comprises 14 residues. V lost 7 bases, J lost 0 bases, and 2 bases stayed unmatched. Germline-derived CDR1 and CDR2 are LNHDA and SQIVND (reference sequence). CDR3 sequence: CASIRGANTGELFF. The CDR3 nucleotides read TGTGCCAGTATCCGGGGGGCGAACACCGGGGAGCTGTTTTTT.

This clone was detected once. This chain joins TRBV5-1 and TRBJ2-3; 12 nucleotides align to TRBD2. Germline V gene data show CDR1 as SGHRS and CDR2 as YFSETQ. The CDR3 is 17 residues long. The V segment lost 2 bases and the J segment 0 bases; nucleotides outside the gene matches: 4. CDR3 loop: CASSFGTSGPSTDTQYF. DNA for the CDR3: TGCGCCAGCAGCTTCGGGACTAGCGGGCCGAGCACAGATACGCAGTATTTT. Drawing the rest from reference TRBV5-1 and TRBJ2-3, the complete variable domain is KAGVTQTPRYLIKTRGQQVTLSCSPISGHRSVSWYQQTPGQGLQFLFEYFSETQRNKGNFPGRFSGRQFSNSRSEMNVSTLELGDSALYLCASSFGTSGPSTDTQYFGPGTRLTVL.

The rearrangement links TRBV6-5 to TRBJ2-1; the match to TRBD2 covers 9 bases. The germline gives CDR1 MNHEY, CDR2 SVGAGI. This CDR3 has 15 amino acids. Trimming cost V 4 bases and J 6 bases; bases outside gene matches: 7. CDR3 DNA: TGTGCCAGCAGTTGGTCCAGCGGGGGGTTCAATGAGCAGTTCTTC. Translated, it gives CASSWSSGGFNEQFF.

The chain joins TRBV11-1 to TRBJ2-7; D gene unclear. CDR1 is SGHAT, CDR2 FQDESV, per germline (reference sequence). Trimming shortened V by 6 bases and J by 0 bases, and 9 bases separated the two germline ends. CDR3 length: 13 amino acids. The CDR3 DNA follows: TGTGCCAGCAGATCCTCCTTCTCCTACGAGCAGTACTTC. Its protein product is CASRSSFSYEQYF. The full variable domain, its missing parts supplied by reference TRBV11-1 and TRBJ2-7, is EAEVAQSPRYKITEKSQAVAFWCDPISGHATLYWYRQILGQGPELLVQFQDESVVDDSQLPKDRFSAERLKGVDSTLKIQPAELGDSAMYLCASRSSFSYEQYFGPGTRLTVT.

The chain employs TRBV10-3 and TRBJ2-3; D remains unclear. Germline loops: CDR1 ENHRY, CDR2 SYGVKD. The CDR3 sequence is 13 residues long. Between the trimmed V and J ends, which lost 8 bases and 2 bases, there was a span of 11 bases. This CDR3 is CAIGGLDTDTQYF. In DNA, the CDR3 is TGTGCCATCGGTGGGCTAGACACAGATACGCAGTATTTT.

This clone was recorded a few times. V is TRBV5-4 and J is TRBJ1-4; 7 bases agree with TRBD1. CDR3 length: 14 amino acids. V was clipped by 4 bases and J by 5 bases; unmatched bases: 5. The V gene's germline CDR1 is SGHNT and CDR2 YYREEE (reference sequence). The CDR3 DNA is TGTGCCAGCAGCCCCGGGACAGCCAATGAAAAACTGTTTTTT. The encoded protein is CASSPGTANEKLFF.

This sequence joins TRBV10-3 and TRBJ1-4; 10 positions match TRBD1. The germline CDR1 and CDR2 sequences are ENHRY and SYGVKD. Trimming at V came to 3 bases and at J to 5 bases, leaving 9 bases not matched to a gene. This CDR3 spans 17 amino acids. The CDR3 coding sequence is TGTGCCATCAGTGAAAGTTTGGGACAGGGGTTAAATGAAAAACTGTTTTTT. Translating it yields CAISESLGQGLNEKLFF.

The rearrangement uses TRBV13 and TRBJ2-3; D is unclear. The germline V gene has CDR1 PRHDT and CDR2 FYEKMQ (reference sequence). The CDR3 has 12 amino acids. The V gene lost 1 base and the J gene lost 5 bases, with 4 bases spanning the gap. CDR3 bases: TGTGCCAGCAGCTTAGATGGAGATACGCAGTATTTT. Translated: CASSLDGDTQYF. Complete variable domain (other parts from reference TRBV13 and TRBJ2-3): AAGVIQSPRHLIKEKRETATLKCYPIPRHDTVYWYQQGPGQDPQFLISFYEKMQSDKGSIPDRFSAQQFSDYHSELNMSSLELGDSALYFCASSLDGDTQYFGPGTRLTVL.

This rearrangement joins TRBV19 to TRBJ2-3, with D perhaps assigned TRBD1 or TRBD2 (5 bases each). Germline V gives CDR1 LNHDA, CDR2 SQIVND (reference sequence). The CDR3 is 15 residues long. The V end was cut by 6 bases, the J end by 1 base, with 14 bases between. The CDR3: CASSDNLGGTDTQYF. CDR3 coding DNA: TGTGCCAGTAGCGACAACTTGGGGGGCACAGATACGCAGTATTTT.

As to this clone: At one end the junction does not follow the germline gene, possibly because of a read error. The chain is built from TRBV12-3 or TRBV12-4 and TRBJ1-1, with D uncertain. The CDR3 extends over 11 amino acids. In nucleotides, the CDR3 is TGTGCCAGTAGTTTTTACACTGAAGCTTTCTTT. Translated, it gives CASSFYTEAFF.

This chain joins TRBV10-3 and TRBJ1-1; a possible D gene is TRBD1 (5 bases). The CDR3 is made up of 14 amino acids. From germline, CDR1 is ENHRY and CDR2 SYGVKD. V was trimmed by 6 bases and J by 2 bases, leaving 13 bases between them. CDR3 protein: CAIRGPGDNTEAFF. CDR3 nucleotide sequence: TGTGCCATCAGGGGGCCCGGGGACAACACTGAAGCTTTCTTT.

The rearrangement joins TRBV11-2 to TRBJ2-1; D unresolved. Trimming removed 6 bases at V and 5 bases at J, with 5 bases between. There are 11 residues in the CDR3. Looked up from germline, CDR1 is SGHAT and CDR2 is FQNNGV. CDR3 amino acids: CASRLHNEQFF. The CDR3 DNA reads TGTGCCAGCAGATTACACAATGAGCAGTTCTTC.

V is TRBV6-6 and J is TRBJ1-2; the match to TRBD1 covers 9 bases. Germline V gene data show CDR1 as MNHNY and CDR2 as SVGAGI (reference sequence). V trimming: 5 bases; J trimming: 8 bases; junction bases outside the gene matches: 6. This CDR3 contains 13 residues. The DNA for the CDR3 is TGTGCCAGCAGTCCTAGGACAGGGGACGGCTACACCTTC. Its translation: CASSPRTGDGYTF.

The chain combines TRBV7-8 with TRBJ1-5; no clear D. This CDR3 is 14 amino acids long. The germline gives CDR1 SGHVS, CDR2 FQNEAQ. Trimming removed 4 bases from V and 1 base from J, with 8 bases in between. CDR3 protein: CASSSDGSNQPQHF. The CDR3, as DNA: TGTGCCAGCAGCTCGGACGGGAGCAATCAGCCCCAGCATTTT.

V and J are TRBV6-2 or TRBV6-3 and TRBJ2-7, with TRBD1 as a possible D gene (6 bases). The CDR3 loop spans 13 amino acids. The germline CDR1 and CDR2 sequences are MNHEY and SVGEGT. V was shortened by 4 bases and J by 6 bases, with 13 bases between the two germline ends. The CDR3 protein is CASSFGTSREQYF. The CDR3 bases are TGTGCCAGCAGTTTTGGGACATCCCGCGAGCAGTACTTC.

The V and J genes are TRBV5-4 and TRBJ2-2; D is ambiguous. V lost 2 bases and J 3 bases, leaving 8 bases between the germline ends. Germline V CDR1 and CDR2: SGHNT, YYREEE (reference sequence). The CDR3 runs 14 residues. CDR3 in amino acids: CASSLVSDTGELFF. The DNA of the CDR3 is TGTGCCAGCAGCTTAGTGAGTGACACCGGGGAGCTGTTTTTT.

The rearrangement joins TRBV7-3 to TRBJ1-2; unclear D gene. Trimming removed 3 bases at V and 4 bases at J, with 9 bases between. CDR1 is SGHTA, CDR2 FQGTGA, per germline. The CDR3 is made up of 13 amino acids. The chain's CDR3 is CASSLDGSYGYTF. The CDR3 nucleotides are TGTGCCAGCAGCTTGGACGGCAGCTATGGCTACACCTTC. The full variable domain, rest sourced from reference TRBV7-3 and TRBJ1-2, is GAGVSQTPSNKVTEKGKYVELRCDPISGHTALYWYRQSLGQGPEFLIYFQGTGAADDSGLPNDRFFAVRPEGSVSTLKIQRTERGDSAVYLCASSLDGSYGYTFGSGTRLTVV.

The chain is built from TRBV6-5 and TRBJ1-4, with 8 bases fitting TRBD1. Trimming cost V 6 bases and J 2 bases; bases outside gene matches: 2. CDR3 length: 14 amino acids. Germline V gene sequence: CDR1 MNHEY, CDR2 SVGAGI. This CDR3 is CASRDRVTNEKLFF. CDR3 coding DNA: TGTGCCAGCAGGGACAGGGTGACTAATGAAAAACTGTTTTTT.

The rearrangement joins TRBV5-6 to TRBJ1-6; D perhaps matches TRBD1 (6 bases). The CDR3 loop spans 16 amino acids. Per the germline V gene, CDR1 is SGHDT and CDR2 is YYEEEE. V was pared by 1 base and J by 8 bases, with 16 bases between. The CDR3 region has the DNA TGTGCCAGCAGCTTGACTACAGGGATAGGGGATTCACCCCTCCACTTT. This gives the protein CASSLTTGIGDSPLHF.

This clone was picked up a small number of times. The chain has TRBV5-1 and TRBJ2-7; TRBD2 is a possible D gene (5 bases). The CDR3 contains 14 residues. The V end lost 5 bases, the J end lost 3 bases, and 15 bases lay between the germline ends. Germline V CDR1 and CDR2: SGHRS, YFSETQ. This CDR3 reads CASREEALSYEQYF. The CDR3 DNA is TGCGCCAGCAGGGAGGAAGCCCTCAGCTACGAGCAGTACTTC.

CDR3 nucleotides: TGCAGCGCGGGAGCCGGGGGGCCCAATGCAGCCCAGCATTTT. This sequence encodes CSAGAGGPNAAQHF. The J gene is TRBJ1-5, the V gene TRBV29-1; a possible D gene is TRBD1 (6 bases). The CDR3 totals 14 residues. Trimming took off 7 bases at V and 11 bases at J, with 24 bases between the two ends. Germline V gene data show CDR1 as SQVTM and CDR2 as ANQGSEA.

The CDR3 is CASSVQGGSWNEQYF. CDR3 nucleotides: TGTGCCAGCAGCGTACAGGGGGGGAGTTGGAACGAGCAGTACTTC. V is TRBV7-9 and J is TRBJ2-7, with D tentatively TRBD1 (8 bases). The CDR3 spans 15 residues. Germline V CDR1 and CDR2: SEHNR, FQNEAQ (reference sequence). V lost 5 bases to trimming and J lost 5 bases, with 19 bases between them.

V and J are TRBV5-1 and TRBJ1-6; D is possibly TRBD1 (6 bases). Trimming pared 4 bases from V and 2 bases from J, leaving 13 bases between. The germline V gene has CDR1 SGHRS and CDR2 YFSETQ. This CDR3 comprises 16 residues. The CDR3 DNA reads as TGCGCCAGCAGCCTGGACAGAGACGCCTATAATTCACCCCTCCACTTT. Protein sequence: CASSLDRDAYNSPLHF.

V usage is TRBV28 and J usage is TRBJ2-3; 9 bases agree with TRBD2. The CDR3 is made up of 17 amino acids. The germline gives CDR1 MDHEN, CDR2 SYDVKM. The ends lost 6 bases at V and 1 base at J; junction bases unmatched: 11. CDR3 DNA sequence: TGTGCCAGCAGCCCCCCGCGGGGGGGTATCGGCACAGATACGCAGTATTTT. Its translation: CASSPPRGGIGTDTQYF.

The CDR3 here is CASLSAPNYGYTF. CDR3 nucleotides: TGTGCCAGTCTGTCGGCACCTAACTATGGCTACACCTTC. This chain joins TRBV19 and TRBJ1-2, with D hard to call. The germline V gene encodes CDR1 LNHDA and CDR2 SQIVND (reference sequence). With 8 bases removed from V and 0 bases from J, the gap between germline ends came to 10 bases. The CDR3 is 13 residues long.

This rearrangement joins TRBV28 to TRBJ2-7; 7 positions match TRBD1. The J segment lost 6 bases and the V segment lost 7 bases, leaving 12 bases of the junction unmatched. Germline V lookup: CDR1 MDHEN, CDR2 SYDVKM. CDR3 length: 14 amino acids. This chain's CDR3 is CASTYTGTVGEQYF. The CDR3 nucleotides read TGTGCCAGCACTTATACCGGGACAGTTGGCGAGCAGTACTTC.

To note about this clone: At the DNA level, this CDR3 is encoded by other sequences in the same sample as well. The genes are TRBV12-3 or TRBV12-4 and TRBJ1-2; no clear D gene. The V and J ends lost 6 bases and 4 bases respectively, with 9 bases between them. The CDR3 has 12 amino acids. The DNA for the CDR3 is TGTGCCAGCAGCCCGGACGGCTATGGCTACACCTTC. This encodes CASSPDGYGYTF.